The 17 T cell receptor beta chains in this list originate from one sample, sequenced in a study of post-analysis software for immune sequencing data. Their cognate antigens are unknown. Built from TCR beta cDNA, the libraries had unique molecular identifiers in them. TCRdb itself ran the PCR reads through MiXCR, one entry per CDR3 protein. The profile shows 650,000 to 900,000 distinct CDR3 sequences, roughly 50% of them singletons. Overall study results and limits: Comparison of patients with controls showed a handful of TRBV segments more frequent in patients, TRBV5-6, TRBV5-1 and TRBV20-1 among them.

Specimen: blood. Receptor source: a girl aged 5-17 years with multiple sclerosis.

DNA of the CDR3: TGTGCCAGCAGCTCCGGACTAGCGGGAAAAAATACGCAGTATTTT. It codes for CASSSGLAGKNTQYF. The chain is built from TRBV7-2 and TRBJ2-3, with 12 bases matching TRBD2. In germline, CDR1 is SGHTA, CDR2 FQGNSA. This CDR3 has 15 residues. V shed 4 bases, J shed 7 bases, and the junction held 6 bases outside the gene matches.

This clonotype has only a few counts. The chain employs TRBV20-1 and TRBJ2-3, with TRBD1 matching 7 bases. V shed 5 bases, J shed 1 base, and the junction held 6 bases outside the gene matches. The CDR3 is 14 amino acids. The V gene's germline CDR1 is DFQATT and CDR2 SNEGSKA (reference sequence). The CDR3 nucleotides are TGCAGTGCTTACGGACAGGTGGGCACAGATACGCAGTATTTT. It is translated as CSAYGQVGTDTQYF.

This clonotype has only a few counts. The rearrangement links TRBV6-5 to TRBJ1-5; perhaps TRBD1 as D (6 bases). Per the germline V gene, CDR1 is MNHEY and CDR2 is SVGAGI. The CDR3 is 15 residues long. V lost 4 bases and J lost 2, with 12 bases in between. The CDR3 is CASSSGRGGNQPQHF. The CDR3 bases are TGTGCCAGCAGTTCTGGCAGGGGCGGCAATCAGCCCCAGCATTTT.

This clonotype occurred a few times. The chain links TRBV12-3 or TRBV12-4 to TRBJ1-2, with D perhaps matching TRBD1 (6 bases). V shed 6 bases and J shed 3 bases, with 11 bases lying between them. The CDR3 is made up of 13 amino acids. The CDR3 region is CASSPGTHYGYTF. The CDR3 DNA is TGTGCCAGCAGCCCCGGGACACACTATGGCTACACCTTC.

Points on this clonotype: The junction departs from germline at one end; a sequencing error may be responsible. The J gene is TRBJ2-1, the V gene TRBV3-1; TRBD2 agrees at 14 bases. This CDR3 has 17 residues. The germline CDR1 and CDR2 sequences are LGHDT and YNNKEL (reference sequence). The CDR3 sequence: CVSSRGLAGGAQDEQFF. The CDR3 DNA sequence: TGTGTCAGCAGCCGAGGACTAGCGGGAGGCGCGCAGGATGAGCAGTTCTTC.

This clonotype was picked up a small number of times. The V and J genes are TRBV12-5 and TRBJ1-2, with 7 bases that match TRBD1. The CDR3 consists of 14 residues. Germline CDR1 reads LGHNT; CDR2 reads FRNRAP. V gave up 6 bases and J gave up 2 bases; unmatched junction bases: 6. CDR3 loop: CASGLTGINYGYTF. The CDR3 region has the DNA TGTGCTAGTGGCTTGACAGGGATAAACTATGGCTACACCTTC.

The CDR3, as DNA: TGTGCCAGCAAGTTTTATGAAAACACTGAAGCTTTCTTT. Translating gives CASKFYENTEAFF. This sequence joins TRBV11-1 and TRBJ1-1; D uncertain. Deletions cut 7 bases from V and 2 bases from J, with 11 bases between. Germline V gives CDR1 SGHAT, CDR2 FQDESV (reference sequence). The CDR3 length is 13 residues.

The chain recombines TRBV9 with TRBJ1-2; D may be TRBD1 (6 bases). The germline V gene encodes CDR1 SGDLS and CDR2 YYNGEE. This CDR3 is built from 14 residues. The ends were cut back, 6 bases at V and 6 bases at J, with 18 bases in the middle. The CDR3 nucleotides are TGTGCCAGCACCTACACAGGGAGGCGAGATGGCTACACCTTC. Translated, it gives CASTYTGRRDGYTF.

The chain has TRBV7-9 and TRBJ2-6; no firm D call. This CDR3 has 17 residues. Germline V gene sequence: CDR1 SEHNR, CDR2 FQNEAQ (reference sequence). V lost 4 bases and J lost 0, with 13 bases in between. DNA of the CDR3: TGTGCCAGCAGCTCGATGACAAGCATCTCTGGGGCCAACGTCCTGACTTTC. Translating gives CASSSMTSISGANVLTF.

The chain has TRBV18 and TRBJ1-2; D not resolved. Germline V gene lookup returns CDR1 KGHSH and CDR2 LQKENI. This CDR3 region has 13 residues. V was cut by 2 bases and J by 3 bases, with 7 bases left in between. The CDR3 DNA is TGTGCCAGCTCACCAACGGGGTACTATGGCTACACCTTC. This gives the protein CASSPTGYYGYTF. The complete variable domain, with remaining parts taken from reference TRBV18 and TRBJ1-2, reads NAGVMQNPRHLVRRRGQEARLRCSPMKGHSHVYWYRQLPEEGLKFMVYLQKENIIDESGMPKERFSAEFPKEGPSILRIQQVVRGDSAAYFCASSPTGYYGYTFGSGTRLTVV.

The chain is built from TRBV12-3 or TRBV12-4 and TRBJ2-7; TRBD2 matches at 11 bases. J gave up 6 bases and V 6 bases, and 7 bases lay outside the gene matches. This CDR3 contains 14 residues. CDR3 sequence reads: CASSTGTSGGEQYF. The DNA for the CDR3 is TGTGCCAGCAGCACCGGGACTAGCGGAGGCGAGCAGTACTTC.

This clonotype has only a few counts. The J gene is TRBJ2-5, the V gene TRBV7-2; 8 bases are shared with TRBD1. The DNA end lines up better with TRBJ2-7; the J call may be wrong. The CDR3 loop spans 16 amino acids. CDR1 and CDR2 (germline): SGHTA, FQGNSA. CDR3 coding DNA: TGTGCCAGCAGCACCTCGGACAGGGCCGCGTCCTACGAGCAGTACTTC. This encodes CASSTSDRAASYEQYF.

V and J are TRBV18 and TRBJ1-1; D ambiguous. Germline V gene data show CDR1 as KGHSH and CDR2 as LQKENI. This CDR3 contains 13 residues. V was pared by 0 bases and J by 10 bases, with 12 bases between. The CDR3 reads CASSPPGERGAFF. The CDR3 nucleotides read TGTGCCAGCTCACCACCCGGGGAACGTGGAGCTTTCTTT. Combining the CDR3 with reference TRBV18 and TRBJ1-1 gives the whole variable domain NAGVMQNPRHLVRRRGQEARLRCSPMKGHSHVYWYRQLPEEGLKFMVYLQKENIIDESGMPKERFSAEFPKEGPSILRIQQVVRGDSAAYFCASSPPGERGAFFGQGTRLTVV.

This clonotype was found once. The gene calls are TRBV13 and TRBJ2-7; D gene uncertain. Trimming pared 2 bases from V and 4 bases from J, leaving 12 bases between. There are 14 residues in the CDR3. Germline V lookup: CDR1 PRHDT, CDR2 FYEKMQ (reference sequence). The CDR3 bases are TGTGCCAGCAGCTTATGGAGTAGACGTTACGAGCAGTACTTC. It codes for CASSLWSRRYEQYF. The variable domain in full, with the rest retrieved from reference TRBV13 and TRBJ2-7, is AAGVIQSPRHLIKEKRETATLKCYPIPRHDTVYWYQQGPGQDPQFLISFYEKMQSDKGSIPDRFSAQQFSDYHSELNMSSLELGDSALYFCASSLWSRRYEQYFGPGTRLTVT.

In this sample, this clonotype turned up a few times. J is TRBJ2-7 and V is TRBV12-3 or TRBV12-4; no firm D call. Trimming cost V 5 bases and J 0 bases, with 14 bases left between them. This CDR3 region has 15 residues. The CDR3 loop reads CASSQRVRSSYEQYF. CDR3 DNA: TGTGCCAGCAGTCAACGGGTGCGAAGCTCCTACGAGCAGTACTTC.

This clonotype was seen ten or more times. The chain recombines TRBV13 with TRBJ2-7; D may be TRBD2 (6 bases). V was pared by 1 base and J by 2 bases, with 12 bases between. The V gene's germline CDR1 is PRHDT and CDR2 FYEKMQ (reference sequence). This CDR3 has 15 amino acids. The CDR3 DNA reads as TGTGCCAGCAGCTTAGCCCGGGACTCGCCCTACGAGCAGTACTTC. Its protein is CASSLARDSPYEQYF.

The CDR3 sequence is CASSHGGGKGRFF. The CDR3 bases are TGTGCCAGCAGCCACGGAGGCGGGAAGGGACGGTTCTTC. The J gene is TRBJ2-1, the V gene TRBV12-3 or TRBV12-4; tentative D call: TRBD2 (6 bases). The CDR3 loop spans 13 amino acids. V was cut by 6 bases and J by 15 bases, with 21 bases left in between.